This T cell receptor (beta chain) comes out of a study of beta chain features in type 1 diabetes. CDR1 DFQATT and CDR2 SNEGSKA come from the germline V gene (reference sequence). CDR3 size: 11 residues. The ends were cut back, 6 bases at V and 8 bases at J, with 13 bases in the middle. What was sequenced were expressed TCRB transcripts, since all of the isolated RNA had been reverse transcribed. Repertoires were generated with immunoSEQ multiplex PCR, while TCRdb's copy carries only in-frame clones and drops some. The sample holds roughly 340,000 clones; 10% to 15% are singletons and the top ten take 0.008% to 0.011%. Notes on the study in general: Moderate but significant shortening of TCRB CDR3s was recorded in all four CD4+ subsets from Type 1 diabetes patients. HLA influence on TCRB rearrangement stayed unresolved here. Cells with high TCR expression could be over-represented when cDNA is sequenced.

With regard to this clone: Antigen unknown.

The sequence was obtained from a woman aged 18-29 years with type 1 diabetes. The chain joins TRBV20-1 to TRBJ1-2; D may be TRBD1 (6 bases). Material: naive CD4+ T cells from blood. CDR3 amino acids: CSAPGGLGYTF. The DNA of the CDR3 is TGCAGTGCCCCCGGGGGGCTCGGCTACACCTTC.